This is a list of T cell receptor beta chains from one sample in a study of CD8 T cells in ankylosing spondylitis. TCRdb re-derived calls from the 5' RACE reads in MiXCR, one entry per CDR3 protein. The sample records 50,000 to 70,000 distinct CDR3 sequences, 6.2% being singletons. The sequencing input was synovial fluid, either unsorted or a sorted T cell fraction (not recorded which). The source of these receptors is a male donor with ankylosing spondylitis. CDR3s include the opening cysteine and the closing phenylalanine or tryptophan. The D gene is left open where the match is weak. Rows give clone size only sometimes, using once, few, many, or a class for an expanded clone.

abundance | d_gene | j_gene | v_gene | CDR3aa | CDR3nt
many | - | TRBJ1-1 | TRBV7-2 | CASSLQGGTAEAFF | TGTGCCAGCAGCTTACAGGGAGGTACGGCTGAAGCTTTCTTT
- | - | TRBJ1-5 | TRBV7-8 | CASSLDAPSSNQPQHF | TGTGCCAGCAGCTTAGACGCCCCAAGTAGCAATCAGCCCCAGCATTTT
many | TRBD2 | TRBJ2-1 | TRBV20-1 | CSARDPSGPYNEQFF | TGCAGTGCTAGAGATCCTAGCGGGCCATACAATGAGCAGTTCTTC
few | TRBD2 | TRBJ2-7 | TRBV6-5 | CASSYGGTSGYEQYF | TGTGCCAGCAGTTACGGCGGGACTAGCGGATACGAGCAGTACTTC
many | TRBD1 | TRBJ2-2 | TRBV27 | CASNPDRGTANTGELFF | TGTGCCAGCAATCCTGACAGGGGGACCGCGAACACCGGGGAGCTGTTTTTT
many | - | TRBJ2-7 | TRBV7-9 | CASSRLGDRSYEQYF | TGTGCCAGCAGCCGCCTAGGGGACCGCTCCTACGAGCAGTACTTC
- | - | TRBJ1-1 | TRBV5-1 | CASTLTGTGNTEAFF | TGCGCCAGCACCTTGACCGGGACGGGGAACACTGAAGCTTTCTTT
- | - | TRBJ2-7 | TRBV2 | CASRAQQTAYEQYF | TGTGCCAGCAGAGCGCAACAGACCGCCTACGAGCAGTACTTC
many | TRBD2 | TRBJ2-7 | TRBV4-3 | CASSPQLAGDAEQYF | TGCGCCAGCAGCCCTCAGTTAGCGGGTGACGCCGAGCAGTACTTC
few | - | TRBJ1-2 | TRBV28 | CASRPSQGKGPGYTF | TGTGCCAGCAGACCTTCGCAGGGGAAGGGCCCTGGCTACACCTTC
- | - | TRBJ2-6 | TRBV18 | CASSPEVNSGANVLTF | TGTGCCAGCTCACCCGAGGTAAACTCTGGGGCCAACGTCCTGACTTTC
many | TRBD1 | TRBJ2-1 | TRBV9 | CASSPTGQGGFYNEQFF | TGTGCCAGCAGCCCGACCGGACAGGGGGGGTTTTACAATGAGCAGTTCTTC
- | TRBD2 | TRBJ2-7 | TRBV4-2 | CASSRLATGGEQYF | TGTGCCAGCAGCCGCCTAGCTACGGGAGGCGAGCAGTACTTC
few | - | TRBJ1-2 | TRBV28 | CASSPPNYGYTF | TGTGCCAGCAGCCCCCCTAACTATGGCTACACCTTC
- | - | TRBJ2-2 | TRBV3-1 | CASSQPIGELFF | TGTGCCAGCAGCCAACCGATCGGGGAGCTGTTTTTT
few | - | TRBJ2-3 | TRBV3-1 | CASSLAEDTQYF | TGTGCCAGCAGTCTTGCGGAAGATACGCAGTATTTT
many | - | TRBJ1-3 | TRBV2 | CASSVDRSSGNTIYF | TGTGCCAGCAGTGTTGACAGGAGCTCTGGAAACACCATATATTTT
- | - | TRBJ1-1 | TRBV6-2/TRBV6-3 | CASLQGTEAFF | TGTGCCAGCCTACAGGGAACTGAAGCTTTCTTT
many | - | TRBJ2-2 | TRBV12-3/TRBV12-4 | CASSVDGTGELFF | TGTGCCAGCAGTGTGGACGGGACCGGGGAGCTGTTTTTT
few | TRBD2 | TRBJ2-5 | TRBV28 | CASSRLAGDHETQYF | TGTGCCAGCAGCCGACTAGCGGGAGATCATGAGACCCAGTACTTC
few | TRBD2 | TRBJ2-1 | TRBV7-2 | CASSTGTSAYNEQFF | TGTGCCAGCAGCACCGGGACTAGCGCCTACAATGAGCAGTTCTTC
few | - | TRBJ2-7 | TRBV20-1 | CSARGQGKGEQYF | TGCAGTGCTAGAGGGCAGGGTAAGGGCGAGCAGTACTTC
many | TRBD2 | TRBJ2-3 | TRBV20-1 | CSASGGSSGITDTQYF | TGCAGTGCTAGTGGAGGATCTAGCGGGATCACAGATACGCAGTATTTT
- | TRBD2 | TRBJ2-7 | TRBV10-3 | CAISEVAGGSHEQYF | TGTGCCATCAGTGAGGTAGCGGGAGGGTCCCACGAGCAGTACTTC
many | - | TRBJ2-1 | TRBV18 | CASSPPGPYNEQFF | TGTGCCAGCTCACCACCTGGACCTTACAATGAGCAGTTCTTC
many | - | TRBJ2-7 | TRBV12-3/TRBV12-4 | CASSRGALKEQYF | TGTGCCAGCAGCCGAGGGGCCCTGAAAGAGCAGTACTTC
many | TRBD2 | TRBJ2-1 | TRBV7-2 | CASSLTTSGHNEQFF | TGTGCCAGCAGCTTAACGACTAGCGGACACAATGAGCAGTTCTTC
- | TRBD2 | TRBJ2-7 | TRBV7-9 | CASSFPRRGGTYEQYF | TGTGCCAGCAGCTTTCCCAGGCGGGGGGGGACCTACGAGCAGTACTTC
many | TRBD2 | TRBJ2-3 | TRBV5-1 | CASSTGTSGRNTDTQYF | TGCGCCAGCAGTACAGGGACTAGCGGGAGGAACACAGATACGCAGTATTTT
many | - | TRBJ1-5 | TRBV20-1 | CSARVNRAKDQPQHF | TGCAGTGCTAGAGTGAACAGGGCTAAGGATCAGCCCCAGCATTTT
- | - | TRBJ2-6 | TRBV5-5 | CASSYLSPSGANVLTF | TGTGCCAGCAGCTACCTCTCACCCTCTGGGGCCAACGTCCTGACTTTC
few | - | TRBJ2-3 | TRBV7-6 | CASSLFAGRTDTQYF | TGTGCCAGCAGCTTATTCGCGGGTCGCACAGATACGCAGTATTTT
many | - | TRBJ2-7 | TRBV6-1 | CASRKDTHEQYF | TGTGCCAGCAGGAAGGACACCCACGAGCAGTACTTC
few | - | TRBJ1-3 | TRBV11-2 | CASSLGLGVDTIYF | TGTGCCAGCAGCTTAGGATTGGGGGTAGACACCATATATTTT
- | - | TRBJ1-4 | TRBV30 | CAWSGGVNPYEKLFF | TGTGCCTGGAGCGGCGGAGTCAACCCATACGAAAAACTGTTTTTT
once | - | TRBJ2-1 | TRBV5-6 | CASSPGLVCREQFF | TGTGCCAGCAGCCCCGGGCTAGTGTGCCGGGAGCAGTTTTTC
many | TRBD2 | TRBJ2-7 | TRBV20-1 | CSAKRENYEQYF | TGCAGTGCTAAGCGGGAGAACTACGAGCAGTACTTC